This T cell receptor (beta chain) derives from a study of T cell responses to AZD1222 COVID-19 vaccine. Study-level points and caveats: Baseline seropositives among AZD1222 recipients totaled only six. Donors were chiefly white British, with a greater number of females, and clonal diversity was perhaps underestimated.

Germline CDR1 reads LGHDT; CDR2 reads YNNKEL (reference sequence). The CDR3 contains 14 residues. V gave up 1 base and J gave up 0 bases, with 6 bases separating them. Profiling relied on immunoSEQ multiplex PCR, and the TCRdb table lists in-frame clones only, not all of them. The table has around 200,000 clones, over 80% seen once. In the case of this clone: Its specificity is not known.

The chain combines TRBV3-1 (or the pseudogene TRBV3-2) with TRBJ1-2; D unclear. The sequenced sample was peripheral blood, obtained 28 days after the second dose of the MenACWY control vaccine. The receptor was isolated from an adult who received the MenACWY meningococcal vaccine as a control. The CDR3 region is CASSQGSPNYGYTF. DNA of the CDR3: TGTGCCAGCAGCCAAGGGTCCCCTAACTATGGCTACACCTTC.